The clone carrying this TCR beta chain was recorded many times. Germline V gene lookup returns CDR1 ENHRY and CDR2 SYGVKD. Losses at the gene ends were 2 bases for V and 11 bases for J; bases not matched to a gene: 7. The CDR3 contains 13 residues. This entry is derived from a study of prognosis after radiotherapy for stage I lung cancer. Study overall: A biologically effective dose of at least 100 Gy came via 3-5 SBRT fractions.

The blood draw at each of two time points yielded approximately 6 milliliters of peripheral blood. The authors amplified TCR beta CDR3 from genomic DNA using two-round multiplex PCR. Gene-specific TRBV and TRBJ primers were used in PCR round one. TCRdb reprocessed the multiplex PCR reads with MiXCR, giving one entry per CDR3 protein. This sample yields about 30,000 distinct CDR3 sequences, of which around 30% are seen a single time; 9.5% to 13% belongs to the top ten. This specimen consisted of PBMCs, obtained before or after stereotactic body radiation therapy (not recorded which). The receptor was isolated from a donor aged 50 or older with non-small cell lung cancer. The chain recombines TRBV10-3 with TRBJ1-2; 8 bases map to TRBD1. For the CDR3, the DNA is TGTGCCATCAGTGAGCAACAGGGGGAGAGGTACACCTTC. It encodes CAISEQQGERYTF.